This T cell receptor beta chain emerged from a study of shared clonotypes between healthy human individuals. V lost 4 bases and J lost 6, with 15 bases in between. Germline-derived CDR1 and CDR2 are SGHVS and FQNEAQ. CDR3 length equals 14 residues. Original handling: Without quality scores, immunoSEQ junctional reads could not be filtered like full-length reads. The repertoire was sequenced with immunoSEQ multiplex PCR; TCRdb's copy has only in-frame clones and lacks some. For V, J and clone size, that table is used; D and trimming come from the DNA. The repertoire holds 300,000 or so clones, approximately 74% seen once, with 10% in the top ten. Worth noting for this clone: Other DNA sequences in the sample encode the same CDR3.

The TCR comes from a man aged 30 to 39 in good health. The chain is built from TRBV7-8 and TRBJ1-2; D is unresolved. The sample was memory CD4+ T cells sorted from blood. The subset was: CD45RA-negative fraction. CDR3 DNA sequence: TGTGCCAGCAGCTCCCGACTCGGCGCGGATGGCTACACCTTC. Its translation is CASSSRLGADGYTF.